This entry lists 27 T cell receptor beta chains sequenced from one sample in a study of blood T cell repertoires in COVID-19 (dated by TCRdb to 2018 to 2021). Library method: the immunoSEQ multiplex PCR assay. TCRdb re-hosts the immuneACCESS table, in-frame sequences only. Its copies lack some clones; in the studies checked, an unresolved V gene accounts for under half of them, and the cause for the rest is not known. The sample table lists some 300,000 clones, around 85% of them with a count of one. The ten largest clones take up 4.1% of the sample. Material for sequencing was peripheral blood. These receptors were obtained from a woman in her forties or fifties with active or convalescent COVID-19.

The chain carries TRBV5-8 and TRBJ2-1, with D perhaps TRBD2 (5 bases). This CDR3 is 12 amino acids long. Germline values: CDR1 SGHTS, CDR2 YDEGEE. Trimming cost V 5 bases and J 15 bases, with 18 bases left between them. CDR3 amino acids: CASRLEEGRGFF. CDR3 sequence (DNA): TGTGCCAGCAGGCTCGAGGAAGGGAGAGGGTTCTTC.

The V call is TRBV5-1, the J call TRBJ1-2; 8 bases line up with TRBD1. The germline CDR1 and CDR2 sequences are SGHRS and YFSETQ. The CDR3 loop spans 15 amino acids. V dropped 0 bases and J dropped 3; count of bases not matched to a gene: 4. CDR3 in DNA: TGCGCCAGCAGCTTGGGGACAGGGAGGGACTATGGCTACACCTTC. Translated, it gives CASSLGTGRDYGYTF.

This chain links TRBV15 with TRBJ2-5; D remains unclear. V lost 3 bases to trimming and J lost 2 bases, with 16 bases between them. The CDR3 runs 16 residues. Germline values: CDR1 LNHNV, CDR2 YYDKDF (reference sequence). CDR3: CATSRTKTLTQETQYF. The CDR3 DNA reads TGTGCCACCAGCAGGACCAAGACTTTAACTCAAGAGACCCAGTACTTC.

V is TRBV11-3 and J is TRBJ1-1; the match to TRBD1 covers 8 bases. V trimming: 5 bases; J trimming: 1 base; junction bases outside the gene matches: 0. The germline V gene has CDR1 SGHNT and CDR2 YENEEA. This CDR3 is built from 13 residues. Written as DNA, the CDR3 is TGTGCCAGCAGCACAGGGGGGAACACTGAAGCTTTCTTT. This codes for CASSTGGNTEAFF.

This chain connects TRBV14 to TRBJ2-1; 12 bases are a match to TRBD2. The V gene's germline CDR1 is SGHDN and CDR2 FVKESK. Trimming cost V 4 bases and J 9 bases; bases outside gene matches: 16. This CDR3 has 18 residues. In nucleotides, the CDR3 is TGTGCCAGCAGCCCCTACCCATATGGACTAGCGGGACTGGGTGAGCAGTTCTTC. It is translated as CASSPYPYGLAGLGEQFF.

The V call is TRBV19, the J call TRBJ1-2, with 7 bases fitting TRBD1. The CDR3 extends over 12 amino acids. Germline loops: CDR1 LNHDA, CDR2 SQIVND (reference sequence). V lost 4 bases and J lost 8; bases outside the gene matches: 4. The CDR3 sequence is CASSTTGLGYTF. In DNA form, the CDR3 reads TGTGCCAGTAGTACGACAGGGCTCGGCTACACCTTC.

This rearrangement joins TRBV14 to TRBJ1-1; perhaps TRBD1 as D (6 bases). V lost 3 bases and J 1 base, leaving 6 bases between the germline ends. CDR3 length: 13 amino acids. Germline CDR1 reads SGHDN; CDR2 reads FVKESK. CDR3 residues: CASSQGANTEAFF. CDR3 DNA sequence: TGTGCCAGCAGCCAGGGGGCGAACACTGAAGCTTTCTTT.

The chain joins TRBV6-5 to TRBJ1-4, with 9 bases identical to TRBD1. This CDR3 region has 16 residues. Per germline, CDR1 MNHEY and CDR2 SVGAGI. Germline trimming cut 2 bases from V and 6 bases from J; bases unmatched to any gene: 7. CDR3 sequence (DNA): TGTGCCAGCAGTTACCGTCCGGGACAGGGACATGAAAAACTGTTTTTT. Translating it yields CASSYRPGQGHEKLFF.

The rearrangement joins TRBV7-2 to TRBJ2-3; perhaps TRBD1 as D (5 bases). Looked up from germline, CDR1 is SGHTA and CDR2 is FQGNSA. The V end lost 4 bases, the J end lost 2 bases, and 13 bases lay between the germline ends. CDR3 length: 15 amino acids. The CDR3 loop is CASSWGPGFTDTQYF. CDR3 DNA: TGTGCCAGCAGCTGGGGCCCAGGTTTCACAGATACGCAGTATTTT.

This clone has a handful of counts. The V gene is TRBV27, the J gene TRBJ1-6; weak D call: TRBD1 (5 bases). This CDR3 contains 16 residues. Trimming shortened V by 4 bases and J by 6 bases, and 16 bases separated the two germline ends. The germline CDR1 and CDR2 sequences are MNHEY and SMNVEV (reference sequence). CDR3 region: CASSSSSGTPNSPLHF. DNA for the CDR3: TGTGCCAGCAGTTCGTCTTCCGGGACTCCTAATTCACCCCTCCACTTT.

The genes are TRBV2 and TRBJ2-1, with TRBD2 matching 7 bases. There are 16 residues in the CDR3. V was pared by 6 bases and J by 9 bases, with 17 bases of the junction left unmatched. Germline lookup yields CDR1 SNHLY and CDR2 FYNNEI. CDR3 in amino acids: CASRDTLGLVQGEQFF. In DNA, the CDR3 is TGTGCCAGCAGAGATACCCTTGGACTAGTTCAGGGTGAGCAGTTCTTC.

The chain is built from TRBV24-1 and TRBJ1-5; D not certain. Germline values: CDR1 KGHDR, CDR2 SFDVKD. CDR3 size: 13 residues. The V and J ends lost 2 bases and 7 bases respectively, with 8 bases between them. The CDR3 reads CATSDSRLQPQHF. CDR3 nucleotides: TGTGCCACCAGTGATTCACGTCTACAGCCCCAGCATTTT.

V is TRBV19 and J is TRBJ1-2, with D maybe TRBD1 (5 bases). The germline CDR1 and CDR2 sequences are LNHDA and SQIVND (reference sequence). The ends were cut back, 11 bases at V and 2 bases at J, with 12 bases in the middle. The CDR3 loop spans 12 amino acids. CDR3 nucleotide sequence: TGTGCCTCGGGGGGGTCGAACTATGGCTACACCTTC. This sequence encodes CASGGSNYGYTF.

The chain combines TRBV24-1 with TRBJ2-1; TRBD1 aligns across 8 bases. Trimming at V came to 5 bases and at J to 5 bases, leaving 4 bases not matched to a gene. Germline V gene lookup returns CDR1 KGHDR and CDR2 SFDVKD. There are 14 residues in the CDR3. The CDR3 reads CATSAQTGDNEQFF. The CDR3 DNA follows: TGTGCCACCAGTGCCCAGACAGGGGACAATGAGCAGTTCTTC.

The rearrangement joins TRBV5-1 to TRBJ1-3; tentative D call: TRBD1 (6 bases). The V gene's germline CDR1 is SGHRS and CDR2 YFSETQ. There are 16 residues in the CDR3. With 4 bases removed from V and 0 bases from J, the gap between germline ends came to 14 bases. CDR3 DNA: TGCGCCAGCAGCAGCGGACAGACCAGCTCTGGAAACACCATATATTTT. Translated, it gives CASSSGQTSSGNTIYF.

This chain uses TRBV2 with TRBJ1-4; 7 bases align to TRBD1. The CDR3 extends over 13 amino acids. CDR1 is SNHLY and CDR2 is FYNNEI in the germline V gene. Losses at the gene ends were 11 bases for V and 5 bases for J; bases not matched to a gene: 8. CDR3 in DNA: TGTGCCTGGTCCGGGACAGCGAATGAAAAACTGTTTTTT. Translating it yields CAWSGTANEKLFF.

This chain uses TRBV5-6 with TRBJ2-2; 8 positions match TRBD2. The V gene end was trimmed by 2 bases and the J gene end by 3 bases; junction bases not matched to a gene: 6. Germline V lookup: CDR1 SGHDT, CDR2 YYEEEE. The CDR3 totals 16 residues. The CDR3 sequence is CASSFVGRGDTGELFF. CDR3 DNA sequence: TGTGCCAGCAGCTTTGTAGGGCGGGGGGACACCGGGGAGCTGTTTTTT.

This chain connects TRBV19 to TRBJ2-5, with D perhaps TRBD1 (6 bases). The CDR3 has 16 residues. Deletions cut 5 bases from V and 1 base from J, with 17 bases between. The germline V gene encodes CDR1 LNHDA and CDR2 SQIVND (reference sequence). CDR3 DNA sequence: TGTGCCAGTAGTGTACCCCTTGGACAGTCCCAAGAGACCCAGTACTTC. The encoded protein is CASSVPLGQSQETQYF.

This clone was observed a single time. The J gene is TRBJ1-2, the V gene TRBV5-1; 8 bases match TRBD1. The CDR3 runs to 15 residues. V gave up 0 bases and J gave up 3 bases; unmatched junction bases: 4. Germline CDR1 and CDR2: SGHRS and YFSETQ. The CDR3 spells CASSLEGTGDYGYTF. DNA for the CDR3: TGCGCCAGCAGCTTGGAGGGGACAGGAGACTATGGCTACACCTTC.

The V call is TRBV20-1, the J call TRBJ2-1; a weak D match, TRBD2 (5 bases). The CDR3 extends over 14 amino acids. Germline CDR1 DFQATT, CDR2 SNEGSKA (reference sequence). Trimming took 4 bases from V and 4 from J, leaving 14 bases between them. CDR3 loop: CSAIEGVGYNEQFF. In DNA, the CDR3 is TGCAGTGCTATTGAGGGAGTGGGGTACAATGAGCAGTTCTTC.

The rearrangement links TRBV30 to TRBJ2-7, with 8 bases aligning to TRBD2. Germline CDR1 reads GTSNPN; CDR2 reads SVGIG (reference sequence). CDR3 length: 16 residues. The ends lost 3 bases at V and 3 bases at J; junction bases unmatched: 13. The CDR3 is CAWSDTPYGRDYEQYF. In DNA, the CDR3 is TGTGCCTGGAGCGATACCCCTTACGGGAGGGACTACGAGCAGTACTTC.

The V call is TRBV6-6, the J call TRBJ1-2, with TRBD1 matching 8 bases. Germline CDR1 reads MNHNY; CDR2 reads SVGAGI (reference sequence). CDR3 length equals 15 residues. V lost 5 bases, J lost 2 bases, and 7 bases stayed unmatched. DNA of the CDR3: TGTGCCAGCAGTCAACTCAACAGGGGGAACTATGGCTACACCTTC. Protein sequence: CASSQLNRGNYGYTF.

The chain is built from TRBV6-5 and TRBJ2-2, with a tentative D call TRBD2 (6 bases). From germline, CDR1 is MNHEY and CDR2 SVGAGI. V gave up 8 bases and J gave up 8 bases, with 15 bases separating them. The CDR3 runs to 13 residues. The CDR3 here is CASEETGLGELFF. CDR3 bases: TGTGCCAGCGAGGAAACAGGACTAGGGGAGCTGTTTTTT.

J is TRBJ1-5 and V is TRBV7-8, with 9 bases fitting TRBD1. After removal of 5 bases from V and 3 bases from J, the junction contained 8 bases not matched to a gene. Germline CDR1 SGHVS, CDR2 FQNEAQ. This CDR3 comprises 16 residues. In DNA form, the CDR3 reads TGTGCCAGCAGCACCCGGGACAGGGACCCCAATCAGCCCCAGCATTTT. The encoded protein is CASSTRDRDPNQPQHF.

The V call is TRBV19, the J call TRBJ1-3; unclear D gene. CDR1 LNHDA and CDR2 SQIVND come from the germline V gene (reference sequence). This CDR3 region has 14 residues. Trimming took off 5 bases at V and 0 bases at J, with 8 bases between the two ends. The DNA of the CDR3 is TGTGCCAGTAGTCCGGGGAGCTCTGGAAACACCATATATTTT. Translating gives CASSPGSSGNTIYF.

DNA for the CDR3: TGTGCCAGCAGTACACACAGGGAGCATTCACCCCTCCACTTT. Translated, it gives CASSTHREHSPLHF. The chain combines TRBV27 with TRBJ1-6, with D possibly TRBD1 on 6 matching bases. Trimming pared 5 bases from V and 8 bases from J, leaving 13 bases between. CDR1 is MNHEY, CDR2 SMNVEV, per germline (reference sequence). This CDR3 contains 14 residues.

The CDR3 DNA sequence: TGCAGCGCGTTCGGACATACAGGGGAGAGGGTATCGGGCTATGGCTACACCTTC. It codes for CSAFGHTGERVSGYGYTF. The gene calls are TRBV29-1 and TRBJ1-2, with 7 positions matching TRBD1. Per the germline V gene, CDR1 is SQVTM and CDR2 is ANQGSEA. CDR3 size: 18 residues. The junction had 24 bases not matched to a gene; V was cut back by 7 bases and J by 4 bases.